This T cell receptor beta chain was captured by sequencing in a study of Graves' ophthalmopathy and Graves' hyperthyroidism. General study findings and limits: Blood samples also showed most expanded thyroid clonotypes exceeding 0.001 frequency.

RNA transcripts served as template for amplifying TCR beta CDR3 sequences. After a first-round RT-PCR with HTBI primers, a second-round multiplex PCR was run. TCRdb passed the multiplex PCR reads through MiXCR, listing each CDR3 protein once. This table holds over a million distinct CDR3 sequences, about 38% found once. Germline CDR1 MDHEN, CDR2 SYDVKM. The CDR3 length is 13 residues. The ends were cut back, 6 bases at V and 6 bases at J, with 12 bases in the middle. This clonotype was detected a few times. Its antigen is currently unknown. The sample was peripheral blood or thyroid tissue (not recorded which). The chain combines TRBV28 with TRBJ1-5; weak D call: TRBD1 (5 bases). The receptor's source is an adult man with Graves' hyperthyroidism. Written as DNA, the CDR3 is TGTGCCAGCAGCTTCCGGGGGACTCAGCCCCAGCATTTT. Translating it yields CASSFRGTQPQHF.